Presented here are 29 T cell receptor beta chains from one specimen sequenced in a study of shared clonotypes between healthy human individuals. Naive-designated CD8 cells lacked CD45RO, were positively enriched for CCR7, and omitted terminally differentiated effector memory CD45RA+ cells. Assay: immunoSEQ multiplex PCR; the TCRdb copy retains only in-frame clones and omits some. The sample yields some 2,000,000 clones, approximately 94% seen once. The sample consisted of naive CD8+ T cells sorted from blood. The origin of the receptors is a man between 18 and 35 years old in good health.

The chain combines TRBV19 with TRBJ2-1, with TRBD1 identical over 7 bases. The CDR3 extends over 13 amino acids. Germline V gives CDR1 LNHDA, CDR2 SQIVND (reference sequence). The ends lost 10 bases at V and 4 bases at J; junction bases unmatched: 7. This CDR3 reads CATAGTAYNEQFF. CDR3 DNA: TGTGCCACCGCCGGGACAGCTTACAATGAGCAGTTCTTC.

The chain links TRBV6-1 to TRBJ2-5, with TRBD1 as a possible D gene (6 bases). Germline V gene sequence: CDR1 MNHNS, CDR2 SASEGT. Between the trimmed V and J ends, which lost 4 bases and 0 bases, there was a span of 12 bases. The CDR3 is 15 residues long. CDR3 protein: CASSAHRGYQETQYF. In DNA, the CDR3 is TGTGCCAGCAGTGCCCATAGGGGGTACCAAGAGACCCAGTACTTC.

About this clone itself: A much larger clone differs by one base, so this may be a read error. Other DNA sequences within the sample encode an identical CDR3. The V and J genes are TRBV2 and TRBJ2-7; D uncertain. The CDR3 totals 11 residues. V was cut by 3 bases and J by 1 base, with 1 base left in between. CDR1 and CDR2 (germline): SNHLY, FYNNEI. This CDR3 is CASSDSYEQYF. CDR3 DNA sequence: TGTGCCAGCAGTGATTCCTACGAGCAGTACTTC.

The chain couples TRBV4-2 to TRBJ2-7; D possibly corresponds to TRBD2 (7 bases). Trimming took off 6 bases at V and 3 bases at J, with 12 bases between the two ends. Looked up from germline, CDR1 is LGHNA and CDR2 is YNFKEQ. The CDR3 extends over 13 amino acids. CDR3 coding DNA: TGTGCCAGCAGGGGAGGGGGTGACTACGAGCAGTACTTC. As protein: CASRGGGDYEQYF.

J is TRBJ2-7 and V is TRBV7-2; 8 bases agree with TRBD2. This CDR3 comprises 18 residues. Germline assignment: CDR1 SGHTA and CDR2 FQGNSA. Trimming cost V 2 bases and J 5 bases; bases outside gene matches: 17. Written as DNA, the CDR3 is TGTGCCAGCAGCTTATCATTGGTGTTAGCGGGATCCCCCCACGAGCAGTACTTC. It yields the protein CASSLSLVLAGSPHEQYF.

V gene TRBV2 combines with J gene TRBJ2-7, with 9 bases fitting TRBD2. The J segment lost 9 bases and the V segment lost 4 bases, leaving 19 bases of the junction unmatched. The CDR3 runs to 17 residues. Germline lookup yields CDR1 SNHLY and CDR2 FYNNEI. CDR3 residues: CASSVPEREAPPTGQYF. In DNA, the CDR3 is TGTGCCAGCAGTGTTCCCGAGCGGGAGGCCCCACCGACTGGGCAGTACTTC.

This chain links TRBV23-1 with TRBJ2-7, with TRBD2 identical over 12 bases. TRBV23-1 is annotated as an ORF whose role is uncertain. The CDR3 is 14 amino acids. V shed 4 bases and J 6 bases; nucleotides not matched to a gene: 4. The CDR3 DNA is TGCGCCAGCAGTCCAGCTAGCGGGAGGGGCGAGCAGTACTTC. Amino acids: CASSPASGRGEQYF.

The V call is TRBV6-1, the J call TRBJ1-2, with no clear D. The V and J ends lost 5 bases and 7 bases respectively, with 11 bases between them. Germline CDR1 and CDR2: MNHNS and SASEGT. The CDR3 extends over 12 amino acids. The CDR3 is CASSPPPGGYTF. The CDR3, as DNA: TGTGCCAGCAGTCCCCCGCCGGGTGGCTACACCTTC.

DNA of the CDR3: TGTGCCAGCAGCTTGGCGGCAGGGCACAGCGAGCAGTACTTC. Translating it yields CASSLAAGHSEQYF. The chain carries TRBV5-6 and TRBJ2-7; possibly TRBD1 for D (5 bases). This CDR3 spans 14 amino acids. CDR1 and CDR2 (germline): SGHDT, YYEEEE. Trimming removed 0 bases at V and 6 bases at J, with 13 bases between.

The CDR3 region is CASSELLAGVYEQYF. The CDR3 region has the DNA TGTGCCAGCAGCGAGTTACTAGCGGGGGTCTACGAGCAGTACTTC. The J gene is TRBJ2-7, the V gene TRBV2; TRBD2 aligns across 11 bases. Germline values: CDR1 SNHLY, CDR2 FYNNEI. The length of the CDR3 is 15 residues. Trimming cost V 6 bases and J 3 bases; bases outside gene matches: 7.

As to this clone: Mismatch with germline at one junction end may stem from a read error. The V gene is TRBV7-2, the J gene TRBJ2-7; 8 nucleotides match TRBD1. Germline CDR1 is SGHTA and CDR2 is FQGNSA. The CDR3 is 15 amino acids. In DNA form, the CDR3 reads TGTGCCAGCAGCTCACTAAGGACAGGGATCCACGAGCAGCACTTC. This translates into CASSSLRTGIHEQHF. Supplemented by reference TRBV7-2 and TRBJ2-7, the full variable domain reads GAGVSQSPSNKVTEKGKDVELRCDPISGHTALYWYRQSLGQGLEFLIYFQGNSAPDKSGLPSDRFSAERTGGSVSTLTIQRTQQEDSAVYLCASSSLRTGIHEQHFGPGTRLTVT.

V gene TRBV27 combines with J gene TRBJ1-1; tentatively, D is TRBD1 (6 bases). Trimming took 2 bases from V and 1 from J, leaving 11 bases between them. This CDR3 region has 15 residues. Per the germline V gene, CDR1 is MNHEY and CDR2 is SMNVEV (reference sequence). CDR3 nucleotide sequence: TGTGCCAGCAGTTTAAAGGACAGTGCGAACACTGAAGCTTTCTTT. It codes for CASSLKDSANTEAFF.

CDR3 sequence reads: CASSAVGATDTQYF. The DNA for the CDR3 is TGTGCCAGCAGCGCGGTGGGGGCAACAGATACGCAGTATTTT. The V and J genes are TRBV9 and TRBJ2-3; D might be TRBD1 (6 bases). The length of the CDR3 is 14 residues. Trimming left V 3 bases short and J 3 bases short, with 11 bases between. From germline, CDR1 is SGDLS and CDR2 YYNGEE.

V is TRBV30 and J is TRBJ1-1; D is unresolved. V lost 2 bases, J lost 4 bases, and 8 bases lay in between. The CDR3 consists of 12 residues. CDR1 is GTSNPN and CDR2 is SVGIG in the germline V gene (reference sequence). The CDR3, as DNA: TGTGCCTGGAGTCGGGAGCCCACTGAAGCTTTCTTT. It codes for CAWSREPTEAFF.

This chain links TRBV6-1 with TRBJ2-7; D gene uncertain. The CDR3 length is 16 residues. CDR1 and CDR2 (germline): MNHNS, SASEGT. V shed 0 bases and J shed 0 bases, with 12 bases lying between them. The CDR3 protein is CASSEARLPGSYEQYF. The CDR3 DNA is TGTGCCAGCAGTGAAGCTAGGTTGCCGGGCTCCTACGAGCAGTACTTC.

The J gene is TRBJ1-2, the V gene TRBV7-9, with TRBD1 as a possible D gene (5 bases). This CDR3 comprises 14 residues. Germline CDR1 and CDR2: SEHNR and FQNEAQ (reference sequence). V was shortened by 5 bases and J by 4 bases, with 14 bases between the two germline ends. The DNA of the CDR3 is TGTGCCAGCAGCACCGGGGGTTGGGGCTATGGCTACACCTTC. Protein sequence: CASSTGGWGYGYTF. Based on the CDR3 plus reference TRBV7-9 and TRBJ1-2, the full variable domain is DTGVSQNPRHKITKRGQNVTFRCDPISEHNRLYWYRQTLGQGPEFLTYFQNEAQLEKSRLLSDRFSAERPKGSFSTLEIQRTEQGDSAMYLCASSTGGWGYGYTFGSGTRLTVV.

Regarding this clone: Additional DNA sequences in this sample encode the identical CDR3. CDR3 loop: CASSFRGLRTEAFF. The CDR3 DNA is TGTGCCAGCAGTTTCAGGGGGCTGCGTACTGAAGCTTTCTTT. The chain joins TRBV28 to TRBJ1-1, with 8 bases identical to TRBD1. CDR1 and CDR2 (germline): MDHEN, SYDVKM. CDR3 length: 14 residues. J lost 5 bases, V lost 3 bases, and 5 bases had no gene match.

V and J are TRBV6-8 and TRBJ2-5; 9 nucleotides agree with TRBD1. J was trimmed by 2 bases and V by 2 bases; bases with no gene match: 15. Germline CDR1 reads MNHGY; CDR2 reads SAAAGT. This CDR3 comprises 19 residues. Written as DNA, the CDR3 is TGTGCCAGCAGTTACCCGAGGGTCCTGGGACAGGGAGTACAAGAGACCCAGTACTTC. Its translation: CASSYPRVLGQGVQETQYF.

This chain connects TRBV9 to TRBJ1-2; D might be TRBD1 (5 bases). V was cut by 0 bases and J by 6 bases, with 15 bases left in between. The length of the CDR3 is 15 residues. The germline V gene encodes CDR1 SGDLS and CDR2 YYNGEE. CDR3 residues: CASSVVRLGEDGYTF. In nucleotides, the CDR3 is TGTGCCAGCAGCGTAGTACGCCTGGGGGAGGATGGCTACACCTTC.

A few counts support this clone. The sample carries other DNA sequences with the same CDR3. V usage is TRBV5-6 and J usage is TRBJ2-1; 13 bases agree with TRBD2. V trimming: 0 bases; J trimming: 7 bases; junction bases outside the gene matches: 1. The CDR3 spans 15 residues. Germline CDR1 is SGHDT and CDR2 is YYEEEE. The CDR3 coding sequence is TGTGCCAGCAGCTTGGGACTAGCGGGGGGAAATGAGCAGTTCTTC. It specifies CASSLGLAGGNEQFF.

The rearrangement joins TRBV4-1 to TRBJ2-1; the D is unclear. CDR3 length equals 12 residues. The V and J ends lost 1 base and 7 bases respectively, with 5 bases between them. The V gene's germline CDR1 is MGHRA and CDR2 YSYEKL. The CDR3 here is CASSQGWNEQFF. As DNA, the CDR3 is TGCGCCAGCAGCCAAGGTTGGAATGAGCAGTTCTTC.

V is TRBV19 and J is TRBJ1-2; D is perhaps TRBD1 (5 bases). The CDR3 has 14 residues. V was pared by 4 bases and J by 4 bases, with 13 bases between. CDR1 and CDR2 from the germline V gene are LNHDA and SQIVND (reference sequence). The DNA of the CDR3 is TGTGCCAGTAGTACCCCCGACCAGGGCTATGGCTACACCTTC. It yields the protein CASSTPDQGYGYTF.

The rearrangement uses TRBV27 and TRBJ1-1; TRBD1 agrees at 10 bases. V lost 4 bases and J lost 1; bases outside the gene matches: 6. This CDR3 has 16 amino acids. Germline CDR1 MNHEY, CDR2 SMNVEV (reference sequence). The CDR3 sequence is CASSSIDRGRNTEAFF. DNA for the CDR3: TGTGCCAGCAGTTCAATCGACAGGGGGCGGAACACTGAAGCTTTCTTT.

CDR3 DNA: TGTGCCAGCAGCGTAGTCGAGTCGGCCTTTCCGGCCTATGGCTACACCTTC. Encoded protein: CASSVVESAFPAYGYTF. This chain connects TRBV9 to TRBJ1-2; D is undetermined. V lost 0 bases and J lost 4, with 19 bases in between. This CDR3 is 17 amino acids long. CDR1 and CDR2 (germline): SGDLS, YYNGEE.

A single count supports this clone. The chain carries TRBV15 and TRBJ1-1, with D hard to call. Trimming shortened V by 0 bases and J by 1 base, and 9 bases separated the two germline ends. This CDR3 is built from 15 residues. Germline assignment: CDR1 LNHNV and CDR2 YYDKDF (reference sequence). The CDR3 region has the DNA TGTGCCACCAGCAGAGATTGGTCTACGAACACTGAAGCTTTCTTT. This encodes CATSRDWSTNTEAFF.

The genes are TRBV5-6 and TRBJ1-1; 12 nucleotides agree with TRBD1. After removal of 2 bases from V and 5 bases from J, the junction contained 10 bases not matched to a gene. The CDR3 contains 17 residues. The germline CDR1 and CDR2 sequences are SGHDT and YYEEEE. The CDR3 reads CASSFSPGQGAHTEAFF. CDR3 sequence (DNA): TGTGCCAGCAGCTTTTCACCGGGACAGGGGGCGCATACTGAAGCTTTCTTT.

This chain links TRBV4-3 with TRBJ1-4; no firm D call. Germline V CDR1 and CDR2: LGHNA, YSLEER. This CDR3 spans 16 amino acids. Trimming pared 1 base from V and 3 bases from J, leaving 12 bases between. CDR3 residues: CASSQVTDAPNEKLFF. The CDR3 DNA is TGCGCCAGCAGCCAAGTCACGGACGCACCTAATGAAAAACTGTTTTTT.

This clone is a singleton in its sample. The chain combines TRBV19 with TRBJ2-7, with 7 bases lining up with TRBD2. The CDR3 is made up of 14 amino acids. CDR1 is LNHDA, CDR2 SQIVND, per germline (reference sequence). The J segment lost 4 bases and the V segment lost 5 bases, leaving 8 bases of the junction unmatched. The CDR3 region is CASSQSGTSYEQYF. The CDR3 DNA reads TGTGCCAGTAGTCAAAGCGGGACTTCGTACGAGCAGTACTTC.

For the CDR3, the DNA is TGTGCCAGCAGCCCGCTGGTTTGGGACTTATCCTACGAGCAGTACTTC. It is translated as CASSPLVWDLSYEQYF. V and J are TRBV7-9 and TRBJ2-7, with D tentatively TRBD2 (6 bases). CDR1 is SEHNR, CDR2 FQNEAQ, per germline (reference sequence). This CDR3 is 16 amino acids long. V lost 5 bases and J lost 1, with 18 bases in between.